This T cell receptor beta chain was found in a study of spatial heterogeneity in lung cancer. Study background: Strongly correlated with TCR transcript counts in tumor regions was a T cell module score, which was a transcriptional module score calculated from matched bulk RNA-seq. Regarding the study as a whole: In tumors, expanded intratumoral alpha and beta TCR counts tracked mutation counts.

Time point described: sample taken at primary tumor resection. Germline assignment: CDR1 SGHRS and CDR2 YFSETQ. This CDR3 comprises 14 residues. V dropped 4 bases and J dropped 0 bases, with 10 bases sitting between them. At least ten counts were recorded for this clonotype. Its antigen is not identified. TCRdb passed the 5' RACE reads through MiXCR, listing each CDR3 protein once. The table lists around 100,000 distinct CDR3 sequences, about 4.4% of them singletons, with around 21% in the top ten. This sequence was found in a male donor with early-stage non-small cell lung cancer. J is TRBJ1-1 and V is TRBV5-1; D not resolved. The source material was lung tumor tissue, sampled at surgery. The CDR3 is CASSLDGLNTEAFF. CDR3 nucleotide sequence: TGCGCCAGCAGCCTAGACGGGCTGAACACTGAAGCTTTCTTT.